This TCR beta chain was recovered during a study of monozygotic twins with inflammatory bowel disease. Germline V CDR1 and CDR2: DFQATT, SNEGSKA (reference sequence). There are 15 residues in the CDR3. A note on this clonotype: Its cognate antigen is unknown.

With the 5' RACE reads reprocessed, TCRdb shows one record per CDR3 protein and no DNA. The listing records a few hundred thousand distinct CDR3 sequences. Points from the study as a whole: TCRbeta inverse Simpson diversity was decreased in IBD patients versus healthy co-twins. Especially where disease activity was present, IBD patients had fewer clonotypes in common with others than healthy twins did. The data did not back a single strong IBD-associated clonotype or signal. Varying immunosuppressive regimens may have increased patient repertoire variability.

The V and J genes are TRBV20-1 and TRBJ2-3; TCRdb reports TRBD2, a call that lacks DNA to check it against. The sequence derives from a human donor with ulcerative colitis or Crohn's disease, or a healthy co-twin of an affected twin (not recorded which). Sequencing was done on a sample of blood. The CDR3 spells CSATEDFGGTDTQYF.